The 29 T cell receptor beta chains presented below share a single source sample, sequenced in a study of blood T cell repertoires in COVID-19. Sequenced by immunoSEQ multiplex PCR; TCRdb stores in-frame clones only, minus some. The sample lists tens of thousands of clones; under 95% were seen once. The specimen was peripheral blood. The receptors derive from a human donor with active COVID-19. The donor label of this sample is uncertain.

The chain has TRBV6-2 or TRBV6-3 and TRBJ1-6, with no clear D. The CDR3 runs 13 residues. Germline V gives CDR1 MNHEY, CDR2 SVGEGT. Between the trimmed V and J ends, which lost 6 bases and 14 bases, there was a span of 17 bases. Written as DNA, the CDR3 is TGTGCCAGCAGCTCGGCGGGAGATCGGGCCCTCCACTTT. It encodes CASSSAGDRALHF.

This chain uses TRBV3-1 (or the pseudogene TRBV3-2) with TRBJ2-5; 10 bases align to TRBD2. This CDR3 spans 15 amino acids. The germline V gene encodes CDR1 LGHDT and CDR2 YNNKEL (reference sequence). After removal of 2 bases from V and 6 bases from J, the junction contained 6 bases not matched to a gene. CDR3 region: CASSQSAGGVKTQYF. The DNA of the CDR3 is TGTGCCAGCAGCCAATCAGCGGGGGGGGTGAAGACCCAGTACTTC.

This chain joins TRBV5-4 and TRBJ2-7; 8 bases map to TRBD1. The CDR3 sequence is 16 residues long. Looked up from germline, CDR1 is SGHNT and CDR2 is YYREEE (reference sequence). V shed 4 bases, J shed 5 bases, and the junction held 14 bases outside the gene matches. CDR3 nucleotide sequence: TGTGCCAGCAGCCCCCTTCAGACGACAGGGGATCACGAGCAGTACTTC. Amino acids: CASSPLQTTGDHEQYF.

The CDR3 spells CASSLMDRGGQETQYF. The CDR3 DNA sequence: TGTGCCAGCAGCTTAATGGACAGGGGAGGCCAAGAGACCCAGTACTTC. The chain joins TRBV5-8 to TRBJ2-5; 9 nucleotides agree with TRBD1. Germline V gene data show CDR1 as SGHTS and CDR2 as YDEGEE. The CDR3 has 16 residues. With 2 bases clipped from V and 1 base from J, the junction kept 6 bases outside the gene matches.

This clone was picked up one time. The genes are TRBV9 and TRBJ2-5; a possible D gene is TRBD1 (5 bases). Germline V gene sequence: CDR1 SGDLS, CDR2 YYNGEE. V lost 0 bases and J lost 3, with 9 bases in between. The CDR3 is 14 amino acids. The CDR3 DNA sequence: TGTGCCAGCAGCGTAGGTCAGGGAAAAGAGACCCAGTACTTC. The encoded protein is CASSVGQGKETQYF. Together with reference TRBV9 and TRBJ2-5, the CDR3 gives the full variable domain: DSGVTQTPKHLITATGQRVTLRCSPRSGDLSVYWYQQSLDQGLQFLIQYYNGEERAKGNILERFSAQQFPDLHSELNLSSLELGDSALYFCASSVGQGKETQYFGPGTRLLVL.

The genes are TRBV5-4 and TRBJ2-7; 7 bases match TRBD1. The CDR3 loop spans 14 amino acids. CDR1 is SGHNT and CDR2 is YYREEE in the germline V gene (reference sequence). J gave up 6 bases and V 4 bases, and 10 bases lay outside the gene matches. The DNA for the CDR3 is TGTGCCAGCAGCGTGGGGCAGGGGGTGCCCGAGCAGTACTTC. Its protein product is CASSVGQGVPEQYF.

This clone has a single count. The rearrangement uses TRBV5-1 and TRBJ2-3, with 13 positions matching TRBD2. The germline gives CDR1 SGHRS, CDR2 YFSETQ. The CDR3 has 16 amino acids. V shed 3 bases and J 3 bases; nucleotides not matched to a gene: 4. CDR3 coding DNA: TGCGCCAGCAGCTCACTAGCGGGGGGGCGTACAGATACGCAGTATTTT. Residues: CASSSLAGGRTDTQYF.

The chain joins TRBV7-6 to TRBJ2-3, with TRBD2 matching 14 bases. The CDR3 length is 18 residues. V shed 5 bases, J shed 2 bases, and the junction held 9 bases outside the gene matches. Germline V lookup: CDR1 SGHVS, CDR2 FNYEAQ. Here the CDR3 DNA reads TGTGCCAGCAGCCCTATTAGGACTAGCGGGGGGTACACAGATACGCAGTATTTT. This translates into CASSPIRTSGGYTDTQYF.

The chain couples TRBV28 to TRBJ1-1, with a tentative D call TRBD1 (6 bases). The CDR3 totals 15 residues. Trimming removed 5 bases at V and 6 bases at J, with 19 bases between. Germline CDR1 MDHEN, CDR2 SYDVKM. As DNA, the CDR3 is TGTGCCAGCAGTATGACAGGAGAGTTTGGCTCTGAAGCTTTCTTT. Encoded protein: CASSMTGEFGSEAFF.

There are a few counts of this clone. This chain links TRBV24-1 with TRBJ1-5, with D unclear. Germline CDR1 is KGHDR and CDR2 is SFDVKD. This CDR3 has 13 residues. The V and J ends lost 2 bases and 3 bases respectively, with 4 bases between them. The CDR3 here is CATSDYNNQPQHF. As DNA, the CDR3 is TGTGCCACCAGTGATTACAACAATCAGCCCCAGCATTTT.

CDR3 coding DNA: TGCGCCAGCAGCTCACAGGGGAGCTCCTACGAGCAGTACTTC. Translated: CASSSQGSSYEQYF. J is TRBJ2-7 and V is TRBV5-1; 7 nucleotides line up with TRBD1. The CDR3 sequence is 14 residues long. With 3 bases clipped from V and 0 bases from J, the junction kept 3 bases outside the gene matches. CDR1 and CDR2 (germline): SGHRS, YFSETQ.

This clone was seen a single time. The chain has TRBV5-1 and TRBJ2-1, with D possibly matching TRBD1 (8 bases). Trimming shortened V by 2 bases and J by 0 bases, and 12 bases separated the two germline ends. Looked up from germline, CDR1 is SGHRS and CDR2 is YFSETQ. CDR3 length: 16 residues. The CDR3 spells CASSLQGGSSYNEQFF. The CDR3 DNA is TGCGCCAGCAGCTTACAGGGGGGGAGCTCCTACAATGAGCAGTTCTTC.

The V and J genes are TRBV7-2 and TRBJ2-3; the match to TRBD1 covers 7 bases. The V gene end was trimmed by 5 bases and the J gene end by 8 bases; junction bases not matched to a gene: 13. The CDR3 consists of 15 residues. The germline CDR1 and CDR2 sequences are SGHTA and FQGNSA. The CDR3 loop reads CASSRRGSAGGTQYF. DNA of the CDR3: TGTGCCAGCAGCCGCCGGGGCTCGGCAGGGGGTACGCAGTATTTT.

CDR3 loop: CSVEDRQGTGFLAGELFF. CDR3 coding DNA: TGCAGCGTTGAAGACCGACAGGGGACGGGATTTCTCGCCGGGGAGCTGTTTTTT. This chain connects TRBV29-1 to TRBJ2-2; 8 bases map to TRBD1. This CDR3 has 18 residues. From germline, CDR1 is SQVTM and CDR2 ANQGSEA. V shed 0 bases, J shed 6 bases, and the junction held 15 bases outside the gene matches.

In DNA, the CDR3 is TGTGCCAGCAGCTTAGGTAGTGGCGGGCGCACCTCCTACGAGCAGTACTTC. It is translated as CASSLGSGGRTSYEQYF. V gene TRBV7-6 combines with J gene TRBJ2-7; D is possibly TRBD2 (5 bases). The germline V gene has CDR1 SGHVS and CDR2 FNYEAQ. Trimming removed 1 base at V and 0 bases at J, with 16 bases between. The CDR3 runs to 17 residues.

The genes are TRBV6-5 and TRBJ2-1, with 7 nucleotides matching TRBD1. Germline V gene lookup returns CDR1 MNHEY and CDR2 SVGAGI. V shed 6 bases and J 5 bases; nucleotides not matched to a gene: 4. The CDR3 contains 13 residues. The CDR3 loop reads CASRLTGDNEQFF. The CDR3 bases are TGTGCCAGCAGACTAACAGGGGACAATGAGCAGTTCTTC.

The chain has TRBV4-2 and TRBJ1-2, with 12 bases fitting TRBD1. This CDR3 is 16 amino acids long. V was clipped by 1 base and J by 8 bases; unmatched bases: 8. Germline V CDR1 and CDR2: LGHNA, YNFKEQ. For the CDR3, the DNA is TGTGCCAGCAGCCAAGCCGGGACAGGGGGCTCCAACGGCTACACCTTC. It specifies CASSQAGTGGSNGYTF.

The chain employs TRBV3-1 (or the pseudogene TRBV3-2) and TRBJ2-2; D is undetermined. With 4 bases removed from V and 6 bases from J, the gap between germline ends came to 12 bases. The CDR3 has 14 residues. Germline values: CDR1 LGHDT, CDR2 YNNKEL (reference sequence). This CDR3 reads CASSRARSSGELFF. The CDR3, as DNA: TGTGCCAGCAGCCGTGCTAGGAGTTCCGGGGAGCTGTTTTTT.

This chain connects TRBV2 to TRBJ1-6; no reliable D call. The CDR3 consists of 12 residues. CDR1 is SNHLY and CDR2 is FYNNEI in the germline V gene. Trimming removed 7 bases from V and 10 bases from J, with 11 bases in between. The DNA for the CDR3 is TGTGCCAGCACCATGACACCATCACCCCTCCACTTT. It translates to CASTMTPSPLHF.

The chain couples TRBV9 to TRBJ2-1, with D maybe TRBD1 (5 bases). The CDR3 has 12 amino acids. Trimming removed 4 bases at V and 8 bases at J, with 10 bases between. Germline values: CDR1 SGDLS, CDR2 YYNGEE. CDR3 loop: CASSTTGDEQFF. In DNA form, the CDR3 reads TGTGCCAGCAGCACCACAGGCGATGAGCAGTTCTTC.

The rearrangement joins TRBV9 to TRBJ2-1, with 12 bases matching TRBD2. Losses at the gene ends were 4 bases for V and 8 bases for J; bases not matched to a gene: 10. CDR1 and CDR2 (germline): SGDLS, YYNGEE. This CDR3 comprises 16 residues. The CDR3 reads CASSPRPLAGGDEQFF. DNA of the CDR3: TGTGCCAGCAGCCCGAGACCCCTAGCGGGGGGGGATGAGCAGTTCTTC.

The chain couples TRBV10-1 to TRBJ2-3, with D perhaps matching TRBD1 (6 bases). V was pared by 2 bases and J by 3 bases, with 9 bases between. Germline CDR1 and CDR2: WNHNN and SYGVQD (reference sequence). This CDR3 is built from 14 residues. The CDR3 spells CASSEHRVTDTQYF. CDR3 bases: TGCGCCAGCAGTGAGCACAGGGTGACAGATACGCAGTATTTT.

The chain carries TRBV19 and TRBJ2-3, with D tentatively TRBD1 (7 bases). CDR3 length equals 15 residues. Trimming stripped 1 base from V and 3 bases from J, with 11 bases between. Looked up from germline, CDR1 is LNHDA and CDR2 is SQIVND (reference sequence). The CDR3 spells CASSIGRGETDTQYF. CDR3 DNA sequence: TGTGCCAGTAGTATAGGCAGGGGGGAGACAGATACGCAGTATTTT.

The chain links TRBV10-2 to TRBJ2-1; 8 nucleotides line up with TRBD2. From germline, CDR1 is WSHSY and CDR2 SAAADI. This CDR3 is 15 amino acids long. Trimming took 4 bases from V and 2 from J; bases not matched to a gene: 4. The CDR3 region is CASSVSGTAYNEQFF. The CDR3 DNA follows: TGCGCCAGCAGTGTTAGCGGGACCGCCTACAATGAGCAGTTCTTC.

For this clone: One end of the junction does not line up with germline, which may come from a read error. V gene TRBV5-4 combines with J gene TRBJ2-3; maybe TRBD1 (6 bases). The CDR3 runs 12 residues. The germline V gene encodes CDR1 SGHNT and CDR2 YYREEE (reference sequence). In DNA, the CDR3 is TGTGCCAGCAAAGGAATGACAGGAGCCCCCGAGTTT. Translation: CASKGMTGAPEF. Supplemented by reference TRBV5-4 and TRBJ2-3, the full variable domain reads ETGVTQSPTHLIKTRGQQVTLRCSSQSGHNTVSWYQQALGQGPQFIFQYYREEENGRGNFPPRFSGLQFPNYSSELNVNALELDDSALYLCASKGMTGAPEFGPGTRLTVL.

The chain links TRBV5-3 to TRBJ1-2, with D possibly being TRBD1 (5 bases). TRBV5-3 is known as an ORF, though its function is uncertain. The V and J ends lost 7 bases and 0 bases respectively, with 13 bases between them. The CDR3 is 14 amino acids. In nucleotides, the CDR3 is TGTGCCAGAGAAGAAGACAGATCTAACTATGGCTACACCTTC. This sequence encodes CAREEDRSNYGYTF.

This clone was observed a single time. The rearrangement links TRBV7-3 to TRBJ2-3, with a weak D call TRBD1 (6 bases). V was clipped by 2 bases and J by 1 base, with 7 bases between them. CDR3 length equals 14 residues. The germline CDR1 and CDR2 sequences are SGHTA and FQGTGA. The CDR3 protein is CASSLRQGTDTQYF. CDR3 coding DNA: TGTGCCAGCAGCTTACGACAGGGCACAGATACGCAGTATTTT.

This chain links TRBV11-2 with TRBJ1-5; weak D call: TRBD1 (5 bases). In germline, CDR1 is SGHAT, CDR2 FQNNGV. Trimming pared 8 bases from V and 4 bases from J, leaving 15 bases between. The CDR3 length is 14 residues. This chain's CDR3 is CASSKPGGNQPQHF. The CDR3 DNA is TGTGCCAGCTCAAAACCCGGGGGGAATCAGCCCCAGCATTTT.

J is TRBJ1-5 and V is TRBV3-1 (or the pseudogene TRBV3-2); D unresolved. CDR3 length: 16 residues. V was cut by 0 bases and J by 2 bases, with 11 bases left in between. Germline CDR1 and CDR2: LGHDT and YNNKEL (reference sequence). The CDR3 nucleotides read TGTGCCAGCAGCCAAGATCGCGGGGATCGCAATCAGCCCCAGCATTTT. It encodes CASSQDRGDRNQPQHF.